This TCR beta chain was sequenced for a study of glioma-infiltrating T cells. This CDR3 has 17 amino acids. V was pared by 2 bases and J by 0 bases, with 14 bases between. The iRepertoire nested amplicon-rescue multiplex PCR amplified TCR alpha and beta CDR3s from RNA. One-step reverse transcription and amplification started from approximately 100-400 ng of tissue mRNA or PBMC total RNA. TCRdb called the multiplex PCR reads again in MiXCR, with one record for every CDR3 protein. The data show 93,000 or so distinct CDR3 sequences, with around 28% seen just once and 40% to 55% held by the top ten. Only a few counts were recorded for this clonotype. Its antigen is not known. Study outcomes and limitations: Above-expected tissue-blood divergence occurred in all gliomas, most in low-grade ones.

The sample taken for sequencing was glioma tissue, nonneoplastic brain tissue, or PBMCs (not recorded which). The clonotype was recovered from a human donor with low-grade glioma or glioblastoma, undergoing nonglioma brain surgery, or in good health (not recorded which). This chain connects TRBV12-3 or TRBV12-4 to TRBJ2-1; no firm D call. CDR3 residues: CASSLTFGVSSYNEQFF. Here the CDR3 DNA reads TGTGCCAGCAGTTTAACGTTCGGCGTAAGCTCCTACAATGAGCAGTTCTTC.